This T cell receptor beta chain was observed in a study of shared clonotypes between healthy human individuals (dated by TCRdb to the early 2020s). About the investigation overall: The cohort comprised a couple of women and a few men aged 18 to 49 years. For each donor, CD4 naive and CD4 memory were each run on three plates, CD8 naive on two plates, and CD8 memory on one plate. To estimate repertoire size and how much clonotypes are shared between individuals, the study performed deep sequencing of blood TCR repertoires from a few healthy adults. To increase sequencing depth and limit assay-specific biases, different laboratories used diverse techniques to prepare libraries and sequence TCR repertoires. Each donor's leukapheresis produced roughly between roughly 0.94 and 9.5 billion PBMCs. Findings and caveats that apply to the study as a whole: Based on pairwise subsampling, the degree of clonotype sharing among donors was expected to be affected by sequencing depth. The genetic and exposure-history diversity represented was limited by the small number of donors. Only blood was sampled, and tissue TCR repertoires likely differ from those in blood. When a few donors were compared, the shared fraction of clonotypes was around 5.1% for naive CD4, approximately 3.3% for naive CD8, 2% to 2.5% for memory CD4, and roughly 0.4% for memory CD8. Clonotypes shared by all four sorted-subset donors showed higher generation probabilities than non-shared clonotypes. Naive subsets generally had larger estimated clonotype richness than memory subsets. Incomplete sequencing was indicated by rarefaction of sorted-subset datasets, despite the large sequencing depth.

Using the deep immunoSEQ assay, multiplex PCR amplified TCR CDR3 regions from genomic DNA. For each cell subset, the extracted genomic DNA was distributed evenly across all wells of several immunoSEQ 96-well plates, and each plate served as one replicate. Each replicate PCR for sorted subsets received about 0.2 ug genomic DNA, equal to tens of thousands of T cell genomes. Purified libraries were measured with a Qubit 3.0 fluorometer, size-checked on a Bioanalyzer 2100, and measured again with the KAPA Library Quantification kit. Each immunoSEQ 96-well plate was sequenced on its own single-read 150-cycle Illumina NextSeq 550 flow cell. On the authors' methods: Because the immunoSEQ output included only junctional sequences and no quality scores, the filtering could not be the same as the filtering used for full-length reads. Sequences were annotated with PyIR, a Python wrapper for IgBLAST v1.9, and V/J genes and CDR3 were assigned using IMGT germline references. Reads were filtered out if the reads had weak V/J assignments (E-value above 1e-6), no CDR3, stop codons, out-of-frame junctions, or ambiguous translated residues. V3J clonotypes were defined by identical inferred V gene, J gene, and CDR3 amino acid sequence. Percentage overlap between repertoires was computed as shared unique clonotypes divided by the size of the smaller repertoire. Repertoire richness was assessed with RTK rarefaction, the Chao1 estimator, and Recon v2.1 estimates of unobserved clonotypes. For all TCRbeta clonotypes obtained by the gDNA method from a handful of donors, generation probabilities were computed with OLGA. The source is immuneACCESS, and TCRdb retained only in-frame sequences with V and J called. Part of the clones is not carried over; for the studies checked, unresolved V genes explain less than half of this, and the remainder is unexplained. The DNA was the basis for D and trimming; V, J and clone size are from that table. This sample comprises around 2,100,000 clones, about 95% of them detected only once. The ten biggest clones cover 0.9% to 1.5% of the sample.

The V end loses 6 bases and the J end loses 0 bases, and a stretch of 18 bases separates them. The germline V gene (reference sequence) yields MNHEY for CDR1 and SMNVEV for CDR2. From its cysteine to its phenylalanine, the CDR3 spans 16 amino acids. Here the CDR3 DNA is all that survives: 48 bases in frame from base 1. CD8 naive samples were obtained by positive selection for CCR7 among CD45RO-negative cells, yielding a CD45RA+CCR7+ population from which TemRA cells were excluded. Healthy HIV-negative adults with no recently reported acute infections or vaccinations were included as donors. Every donor was a Caucasian adult residing in Nashville, Tennessee, USA. Blood was obtained by leukapheresis, after which PBMCs were separated by Ficoll-Histopaque density gradient centrifugation and cryopreserved in liquid nitrogen vapor phase. Purity and quantity of every magnetically sorted T cell population were checked by analytical flow cytometry. Genomic DNA was isolated from every sorted fraction and measured by UV absorbance on a Nanodrop 2000c.

Regarding this clone: Its antigen is currently not known. Nothing much larger sits one base from this clone, and base qualities are not available.

The sequence joins TRBV27 to TRBJ2-7; the D gene is perhaps TRBD1, on 6 matching bases. Sequencing was performed on naive CD8+ T cells sorted from blood. The cell subset or site label of this sample denotes: CD45RA+CCR7+. This clonotype was obtained from a man younger than 35 in good health. The sequence in DNA is TGTGCCAGCAGCCCGAGCTCAGGGGAAGACTCCTACGAGCAGTACTTC. This is translated as CASSPSSGEDSYEQYF.